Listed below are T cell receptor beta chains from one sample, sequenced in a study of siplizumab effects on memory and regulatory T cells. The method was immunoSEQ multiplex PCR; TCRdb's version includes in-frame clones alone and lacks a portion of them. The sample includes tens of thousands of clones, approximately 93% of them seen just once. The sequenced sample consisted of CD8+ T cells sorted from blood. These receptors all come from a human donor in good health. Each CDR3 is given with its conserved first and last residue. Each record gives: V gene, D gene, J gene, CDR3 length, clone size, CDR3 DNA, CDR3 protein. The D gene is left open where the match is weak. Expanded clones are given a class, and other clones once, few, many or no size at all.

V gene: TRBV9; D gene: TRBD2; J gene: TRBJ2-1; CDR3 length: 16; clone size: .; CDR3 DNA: TGTGCCAGCAGCGTAGGTAGCGGGGGGGCCCGGAATGAGCAGTTCTTC; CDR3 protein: CASSVGSGGARNEQFF
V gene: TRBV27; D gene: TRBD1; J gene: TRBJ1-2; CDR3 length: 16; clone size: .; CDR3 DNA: TGTGCCAGCAGTTTATCGGGACAGGGGAGGGTTTATGGCTACACCTTC; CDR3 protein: CASSLSGQGRVYGYTF
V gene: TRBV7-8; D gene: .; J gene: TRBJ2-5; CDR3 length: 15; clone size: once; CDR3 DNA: TGTGCCAGCAGCCCCCTTCCCAGCAAGGAGGAGACCCAGTACTTC; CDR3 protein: CASSPLPSKEETQYF
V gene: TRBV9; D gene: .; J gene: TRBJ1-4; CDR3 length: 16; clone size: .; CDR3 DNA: TGTGCCAGCAGCGCCGGACGTACGGCAACTAATGAAAAACTGTTTTTT; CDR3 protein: CASSAGRTATNEKLFF
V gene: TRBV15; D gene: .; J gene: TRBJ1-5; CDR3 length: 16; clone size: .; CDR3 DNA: TGTGCCACCAGCAGAGGTAGCGGGTTTAGCAATCAGCCCCAGCATTTT; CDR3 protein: CATSRGSGFSNQPQHF
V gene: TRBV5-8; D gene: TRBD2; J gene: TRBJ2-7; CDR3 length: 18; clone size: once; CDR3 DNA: TGTGCCAGCAGCCAGAGGGCGACAACAACTAGCGGGAGGGCCGGGCAGTACTTC; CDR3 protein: CASSQRATTTSGRAGQYF
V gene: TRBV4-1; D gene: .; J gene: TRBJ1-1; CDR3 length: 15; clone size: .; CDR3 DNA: TGCGCCAGCAGCCAAGATCGGGGGCAGGGCACTGAAGCTTTCTTT; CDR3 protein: CASSQDRGQGTEAFF
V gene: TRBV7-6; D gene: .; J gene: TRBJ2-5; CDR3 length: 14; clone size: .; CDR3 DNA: TGTGCCAGCAGCTTAGGTCCCAGCGGCGAGACCCAGTACTTC; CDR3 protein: CASSLGPSGETQYF
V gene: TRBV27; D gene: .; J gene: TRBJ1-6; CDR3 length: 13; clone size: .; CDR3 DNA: TGTGCCAGCAGTTATCAGACGCAATCACCCCTCCACTTT; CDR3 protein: CASSYQTQSPLHF
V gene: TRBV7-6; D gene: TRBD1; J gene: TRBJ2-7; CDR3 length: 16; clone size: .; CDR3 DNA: TGTGCCAGCAGCCTAGGCCCCCGACAGGGCTCCTACGAGCAGTACTTC; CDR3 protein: CASSLGPRQGSYEQYF
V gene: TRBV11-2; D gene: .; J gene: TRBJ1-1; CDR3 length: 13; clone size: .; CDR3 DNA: TGTGCCAGCTCATGGGGGCTGAACACTGAAGCTTTCTTT; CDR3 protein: CASSWGLNTEAFF
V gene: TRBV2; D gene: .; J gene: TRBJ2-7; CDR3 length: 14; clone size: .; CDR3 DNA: TGTGCCAGCAGTGAACTGGGGGCAACCTACGAGCAGTACTTC; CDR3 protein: CASSELGATYEQYF
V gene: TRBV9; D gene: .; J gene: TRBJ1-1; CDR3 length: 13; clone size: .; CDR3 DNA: TGTGCCAGCAGCCCTCTCGACAGGAATGAAGCTTTCTTT; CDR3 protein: CASSPLDRNEAFF
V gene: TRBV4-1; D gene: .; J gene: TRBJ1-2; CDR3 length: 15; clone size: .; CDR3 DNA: TGCGCCAGCAGCCAAGATATGGGCACGGGCTATGGCTACACCTTC; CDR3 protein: CASSQDMGTGYGYTF
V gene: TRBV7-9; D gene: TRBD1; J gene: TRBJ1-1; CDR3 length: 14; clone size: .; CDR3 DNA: TGTGCCAGCAGCACTGCCGGGACAGCCACTGAAGCTTTCTTT; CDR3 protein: CASSTAGTATEAFF
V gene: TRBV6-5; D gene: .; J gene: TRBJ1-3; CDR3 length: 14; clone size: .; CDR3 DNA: TGTGCCAGCAGATACGGGCCTCCTGGAAACACCATATATTTT; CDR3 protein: CASRYGPPGNTIYF
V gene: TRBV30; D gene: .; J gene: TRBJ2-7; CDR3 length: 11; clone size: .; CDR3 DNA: TGTGCCTGGAGGACATACTACGAGCAGTACTTC; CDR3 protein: CAWRTYYEQYF
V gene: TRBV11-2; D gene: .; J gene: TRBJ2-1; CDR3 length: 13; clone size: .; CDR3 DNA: TGTGCCAGCAGTTCAAGCGCAAACAATGAGCAGTTCTTC; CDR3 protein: CASSSSANNEQFF
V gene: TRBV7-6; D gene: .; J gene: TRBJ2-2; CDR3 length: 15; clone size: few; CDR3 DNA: TGTGCCAGCAGTCAAAGGGGGGCGGACACCGGGGAGCTGTTTTTT; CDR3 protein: CASSQRGADTGELFF
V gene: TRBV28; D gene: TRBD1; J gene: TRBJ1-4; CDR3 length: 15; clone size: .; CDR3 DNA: TGTGCCAGCACAGGGGGGTCGGGACAGGGTTGGAAACTGTTTTTT; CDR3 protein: CASTGGSGQGWKLFF
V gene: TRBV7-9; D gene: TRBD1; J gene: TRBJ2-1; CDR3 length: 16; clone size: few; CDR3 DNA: TGTGCCAGCAGCTTAGCTTCGACAGGGGGAGACAATGAGCAGTTCTTC; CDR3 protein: CASSLASTGGDNEQFF
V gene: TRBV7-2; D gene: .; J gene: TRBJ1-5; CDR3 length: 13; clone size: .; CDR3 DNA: TGTGCCAGCAGCTTAGCGCGGGGGAGGCCCCAGCATTTT; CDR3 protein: CASSLARGRPQHF
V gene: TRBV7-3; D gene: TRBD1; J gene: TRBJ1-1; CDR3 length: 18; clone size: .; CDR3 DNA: TGTGCCAGCAGCTTAACTGGTCAGGGGGAAGCCATGAACACTGAAGCTTTCTTT; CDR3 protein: CASSLTGQGEAMNTEAFF
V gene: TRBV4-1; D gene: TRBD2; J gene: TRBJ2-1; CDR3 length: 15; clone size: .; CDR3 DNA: TGCGCCAGCAGCCAAGAGCGGACTAGCGTGAATGAGCAGTTCTTC; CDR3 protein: CASSQERTSVNEQFF
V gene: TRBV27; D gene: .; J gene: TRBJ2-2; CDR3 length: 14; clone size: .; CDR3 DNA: TGTGCCAGCACCCAATATGGGGTCACCGGGGAGCTGTTTTTT; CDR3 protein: CASTQYGVTGELFF
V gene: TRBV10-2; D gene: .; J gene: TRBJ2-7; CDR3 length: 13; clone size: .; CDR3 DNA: TGCGCCAGCAGTGAGGCACCCAACTACGAGCAGTACTTC; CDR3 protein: CASSEAPNYEQYF
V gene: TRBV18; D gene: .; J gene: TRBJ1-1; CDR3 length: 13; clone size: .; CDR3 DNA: TGTGCCAGCTCCCCGGGTGGAAACACTGAAGCTTTCTTT; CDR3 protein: CASSPGGNTEAFF
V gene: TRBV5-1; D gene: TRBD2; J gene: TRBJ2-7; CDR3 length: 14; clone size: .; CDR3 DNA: TGCGCCAGCAGCTTGGAGCGGGGTACCTACGAGCAGTACTTC; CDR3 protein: CASSLERGTYEQYF
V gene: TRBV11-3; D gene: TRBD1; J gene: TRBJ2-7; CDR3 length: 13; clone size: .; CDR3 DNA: TGTGCCAGCAGCCCGGGACAGGGCCACGAGCAGTACTTC; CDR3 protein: CASSPGQGHEQYF
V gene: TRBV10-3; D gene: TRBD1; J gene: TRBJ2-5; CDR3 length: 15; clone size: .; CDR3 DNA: TGTGCCATCAGTCCCCACGACAGGGGCCCAGAGACCCAGTACTTC; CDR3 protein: CAISPHDRGPETQYF
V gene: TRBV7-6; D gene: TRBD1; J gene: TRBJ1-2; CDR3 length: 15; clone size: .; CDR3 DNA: TGTGCCAGCAGCTCAACAGGGGCCACGACCGGCGGCTACACCTTC; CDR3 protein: CASSSTGATTGGYTF
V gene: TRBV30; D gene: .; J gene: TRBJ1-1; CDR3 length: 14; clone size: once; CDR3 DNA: TGTGCCTGGAGTCCTGACATTGGAACGGATGAAGCTTTCTTT; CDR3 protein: CAWSPDIGTDEAFF
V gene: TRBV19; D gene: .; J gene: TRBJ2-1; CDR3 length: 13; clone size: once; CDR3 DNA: TGTGCCAGTAGTACAGGGACCGCCAATGAGCAGTTCTTC; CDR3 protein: CASSTGTANEQFF
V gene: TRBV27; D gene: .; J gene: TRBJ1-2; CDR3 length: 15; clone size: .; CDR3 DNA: TGTGCCAGCACCTTGGCCCCTGGGGGGAACTATGGCTACACCTTC; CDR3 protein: CASTLAPGGNYGYTF
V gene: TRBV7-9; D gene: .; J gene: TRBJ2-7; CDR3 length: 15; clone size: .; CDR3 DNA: TGTGCCAGCAGCTTAGCCCAGGTTCCGAGTTACGAGCAGTACTTC; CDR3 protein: CASSLAQVPSYEQYF
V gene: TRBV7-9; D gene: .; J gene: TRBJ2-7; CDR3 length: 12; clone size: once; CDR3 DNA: TGTGCCAGCAGCTTAGGTCGGGCGGCGCAGTACTTC; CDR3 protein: CASSLGRAAQYF
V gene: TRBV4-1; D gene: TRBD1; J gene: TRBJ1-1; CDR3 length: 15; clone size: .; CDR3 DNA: TGCGCCAGCAGCGAGTACAGGGGTAAAAACACTGAAGCTTTCTTT; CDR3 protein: CASSEYRGKNTEAFF